This T cell receptor (beta chain) was identified in a study of blood T cell repertoires in COVID-19. Study information: From the United States, Italy and Spain came samples of acute and convalescent COVID-19.

Germline loops: CDR1 SNHLY, CDR2 FYNNEI. The V end lost 6 bases, the J end lost 7 bases, and 13 bases lay between the germline ends. This CDR3 is built from 13 residues. This table comes from immunoSEQ multiplex PCR, and its TCRdb copy is limited to in-frame clones, with some not included. There are under 300,000 clones in the sample; about 93% occur only once, and around 2% lies in the top ten. For recovered donors of Cohort 3, there were two negative PCRs, clearance, or symptom resolution. The chain carries TRBV2 and TRBJ1-5; D gene unclear. The sequenced sample was PBMCs or T cells enriched from blood (not recorded which). The TCR comes from a woman between 18 and 29 years old who had recovered from COVID-19. Here the CDR3 reads CASSGEKRQPQHF. The CDR3, as DNA: TGTGCCAGCAGCGGAGAAAAACGGCAGCCCCAGCATTTT.